These T cell receptor beta chains were read from a single sample in a study of T cell repertoires in cytomegalovirus infection. TCRdb processed the reads anew with MiXCR; each CDR3 protein has one entry. Of 100,000 to 150,000 distinct CDR3 sequences in the sample, roughly a quarter are singletons; the top ten hold 30% to 40%. The antigens of these receptors remain unknown. Sequencing input: PBMCs, sequenced either directly or after in vitro stimulation (not recorded which). Receptors were obtained from a human donor in good health (CMV status not recorded). Some clones in this sample may be carry-over from other donors' samples. Each CDR3 is given with its conserved first and last residue. The order of the fields is clone size, J gene, D gene, V gene, CDR3 DNA, CDR3 protein. A D gene is named only where the DNA matches it firmly. Some rows have no size entry. The others give once, few or many, or a class for an expanded clone.

abundance: NA
j_gene: TRBJ2-1
d_gene: TRBD2
v_gene: TRBV6-5
CDR3nt: TGTGCCAGCAGTTATGTCGGACTAGCGGAATCCAATGAGCAGTTCTTC
CDR3aa: CASSYVGLAESNEQFF

abundance: once
j_gene: TRBJ1-2
d_gene: TRBD1
v_gene: TRBV6-6
CDR3nt: TGTGCCACGGGGGATCCCGGGGACAGGCAATATCCTGGCTACACCTTC
CDR3aa: CATGDPGDRQYPGYTF

abundance: few
j_gene: TRBJ2-1
d_gene: TRBD2
v_gene: TRBV6-6
CDR3nt: TGTGCCAGCAGTTCCCAGGGACTATCTCAATTCTTC
CDR3aa: CASSSQGLSQFF

abundance: many
j_gene: TRBJ2-1
d_gene: TRBD2
v_gene: TRBV7-2
CDR3nt: TGTGCCAGCAGACAGGGGACTAGCGAGGTAGCTGAGCAGTTCTTC
CDR3aa: CASRQGTSEVAEQFF

abundance: many
j_gene: TRBJ2-1
d_gene: TRBD1
v_gene: TRBV19
CDR3nt: TGTGCCAGTAGTATAGGGACGTACAGGGGGGATGAGCAGTTCTTC
CDR3aa: CASSIGTYRGDEQFF

abundance: many
j_gene: TRBJ1-5
d_gene: TRBD1
v_gene: TRBV7-2
CDR3nt: TGTGCCAGCAGCTTAGGGAACAGGGGGCTGAAGCAGCCCCAGCATTTT
CDR3aa: CASSLGNRGLKQPQHF

abundance: NA
j_gene: TRBJ2-2
d_gene: NA
v_gene: TRBV6-6
CDR3nt: TGTGCCAGCAGCCGCGTTTCGAACACCGGGGAGCTGTTTTTT
CDR3aa: CASSRVSNTGELFF

abundance: NA
j_gene: TRBJ1-2
d_gene: NA
v_gene: TRBV4-1
CDR3nt: TGCGCCAGCAGCCCCCAGAGTGGACAACCTCGCCCGCCTTATGGCTACACCTTC
CDR3aa: CASSPQSGQPRPPYGYTF

abundance: few
j_gene: TRBJ1-2
d_gene: TRBD1
v_gene: TRBV7-3
CDR3nt: TGTGCCAGCAGCCCCGGGACAGGATCTCGCGGCTACACCTTC
CDR3aa: CASSPGTGSRGYTF

abundance: NA
j_gene: TRBJ2-2
d_gene: TRBD2
v_gene: TRBV4-1
CDR3nt: TGCGCCAGCAGCCAAAGCGGGGGCGCAGGCGGGGAGCTGTTTTTT
CDR3aa: CASSQSGGAGGELFF

abundance: many
j_gene: TRBJ1-1
d_gene: NA
v_gene: TRBV7-2
CDR3nt: TGTGCCAGCAGCCCCTGGACAGCCCCGAACACTGAAGCTTTCTTT
CDR3aa: CASSPWTAPNTEAFF

abundance: many
j_gene: TRBJ2-3
d_gene: TRBD2
v_gene: TRBV12-3/TRBV12-4
CDR3nt: TGTGCCAGCAGCCTGACTAGCGGGGCCGATACGCAGTATTTT
CDR3aa: CASSLTSGADTQYF

abundance: NA
j_gene: TRBJ2-5
d_gene: TRBD1
v_gene: TRBV29-1
CDR3nt: TGCAGCGTAATCCAGGGGGCCTTCCAAGAGACCCAGTACTTC
CDR3aa: CSVIQGAFQETQYF

abundance: many
j_gene: TRBJ1-2
d_gene: TRBD1
v_gene: TRBV7-2
CDR3nt: TGTGCCAGCAGCTTAGGGACAGGGTTTGACTATGGCTACACCTTC
CDR3aa: CASSLGTGFDYGYTF

abundance: many
j_gene: TRBJ2-7
d_gene: TRBD1
v_gene: TRBV7-2
CDR3nt: TGTGCCAGCAGGTTAGCAGGGGGACACGAGCAGTACTTC
CDR3aa: CASRLAGGHEQYF

abundance: few
j_gene: TRBJ2-7
d_gene: NA
v_gene: TRBV4-3
CDR3nt: TGCGCCAGCAGCCAAGAATGGGACTCCTACTACGAGCAGTACTTC
CDR3aa: CASSQEWDSYYEQYF

abundance: few
j_gene: TRBJ2-6
d_gene: NA
v_gene: TRBV7-2
CDR3nt: TGTGCCAGCAGCTCCAGGGTTTTCAGGTCTGGGGCCAACGTCCTGACTTTC
CDR3aa: CASSSRVFRSGANVLTF

abundance: NA
j_gene: TRBJ2-3
d_gene: NA
v_gene: TRBV2
CDR3nt: TGTGCCAGCAGTGGCCAGGGGGGAGGGACAGATACGCAGTATTTT
CDR3aa: CASSGQGGGTDTQYF

abundance: NA
j_gene: TRBJ1-5
d_gene: NA
v_gene: TRBV7-2
CDR3nt: TGTGCCAGCAGCTTAGTTGGATGGGGGAATCAGCCCCAGCATTTT
CDR3aa: CASSLVGWGNQPQHF

abundance: NA
j_gene: TRBJ2-3
d_gene: NA
v_gene: TRBV7-6
CDR3nt: TGTGCCAGCAGCCCAAGCTCTAGCGCCCCAGATACGCAGTATTTT
CDR3aa: CASSPSSSAPDTQYF

abundance: few
j_gene: TRBJ1-1
d_gene: NA
v_gene: TRBV24-1
CDR3nt: TGTGCCACCAGTGAACAGGAGAACACTGAAGCTTTCTTT
CDR3aa: CATSEQENTEAFF

abundance: many
j_gene: TRBJ1-2
d_gene: NA
v_gene: TRBV7-9
CDR3nt: TGTGCCAGCAGCCTAGCTGGAGGAGATGGCTACACCTTC
CDR3aa: CASSLAGGDGYTF

abundance: once
j_gene: TRBJ1-2
d_gene: TRBD1
v_gene: TRBV19
CDR3nt: TGTGCCAGTAGTATAAGGGCAGGGGGCTTTGGCTACACCTTC
CDR3aa: CASSIRAGGFGYTF

abundance: NA
j_gene: TRBJ2-7
d_gene: NA
v_gene: TRBV20-1
CDR3nt: TGCAGTGCTAGAAAACGTGCTCCGCGGGACTACGAGCAGTACTTC
CDR3aa: CSARKRAPRDYEQYF

abundance: many
j_gene: TRBJ2-7
d_gene: TRBD2
v_gene: TRBV7-2
CDR3nt: TGTGCCAGCAGCCAGACCCGGGGGGGCTCCTACGAGCAGTACTTC
CDR3aa: CASSQTRGGSYEQYF

abundance: NA
j_gene: TRBJ1-2
d_gene: NA
v_gene: TRBV20-1
CDR3nt: TGCAGTGTGCACCACCAATCAAATAACTATGGCTACACCTTC
CDR3aa: CSVHHQSNNYGYTF

abundance: NA
j_gene: TRBJ1-1
d_gene: TRBD1
v_gene: TRBV11-2
CDR3nt: TGTGCCAGCGTGGGGACAGGGGGCTTAAGGGCTTTCTTT
CDR3aa: CASVGTGGLRAFF

abundance: many
j_gene: TRBJ1-6
d_gene: NA
v_gene: TRBV7-2
CDR3nt: TGTGCCAGCAGCCTCAATCAACAGGGTCGGGTCCACTTT
CDR3aa: CASSLNQQGRVHF

abundance: few
j_gene: TRBJ2-1
d_gene: TRBD2
v_gene: TRBV6-1
CDR3nt: TGTGCCACCAGACTAGCGGGAGCCCATGAGCAGTTCTTC
CDR3aa: CATRLAGAHEQFF

abundance: NA
j_gene: TRBJ2-5
d_gene: NA
v_gene: TRBV28
CDR3nt: TGTGCCAGCAGCACCCCGGAGACCCAGTACTTC
CDR3aa: CASSTPETQYF

abundance: few
j_gene: TRBJ1-2
d_gene: TRBD1
v_gene: TRBV12-3/TRBV12-4
CDR3nt: TGTGCCAGCTTTGGTACAGGGGCCCTACGAAATAACTATGGCTACACCTTC
CDR3aa: CASFGTGALRNNYGYTF

abundance: many
j_gene: TRBJ1-5
d_gene: NA
v_gene: TRBV7-9
CDR3nt: TGTGCCAGCAGCTTAAATGGTAATAGCAATCAGCCCCAGCATTTT
CDR3aa: CASSLNGNSNQPQHF

abundance: few
j_gene: TRBJ1-5
d_gene: TRBD1
v_gene: TRBV27
CDR3nt: TGTGCCAGCAGTTTTGACAGGGTCAATCAGCCCCAGCATTTT
CDR3aa: CASSFDRVNQPQHF

abundance: NA
j_gene: TRBJ2-3
d_gene: NA
v_gene: TRBV14
CDR3nt: TGTGCCAGCAGCCAAGAAGACGGCGGGACGATAATCCATACGCAGTATTTT
CDR3aa: CASSQEDGGTIIHTQYF

abundance: NA
j_gene: TRBJ1-6
d_gene: NA
v_gene: TRBV12-3/TRBV12-4
CDR3nt: TGTGCCAGCAGTTCTGGAGGGTATAATTCACCCCTCCACTTT
CDR3aa: CASSSGGYNSPLHF

abundance: NA
j_gene: TRBJ2-1
d_gene: TRBD2
v_gene: TRBV28
CDR3nt: TGTGCCAGCACCCCAGGGAGTTGGACTAGCGGGAGCCGCTCCTACAATGAGCAGTTCTTC
CDR3aa: CASTPGSWTSGSRSYNEQFF

abundance: NA
j_gene: TRBJ2-5
d_gene: NA
v_gene: TRBV4-2
CDR3nt: TGTGCCAGCAGCCAACACCTGACGGAGACCCAGTACTTC
CDR3aa: CASSQHLTETQYF

abundance: many
j_gene: TRBJ2-4
d_gene: TRBD1
v_gene: TRBV5-4
CDR3nt: TGTGCCACCAGAGGGGGCCTCGGCGGAAACATTCAGTACTTC
CDR3aa: CATRGGLGGNIQYF

abundance: NA
j_gene: TRBJ2-2
d_gene: NA
v_gene: TRBV19
CDR3nt: TGTGCCAGTAGTATCGGGACACCAAGGACCGGGGAGCTGTTTTTT
CDR3aa: CASSIGTPRTGELFF

abundance: many
j_gene: TRBJ2-1
d_gene: NA
v_gene: TRBV7-2
CDR3nt: TGTGCCAGCAGCCCAAGCGGAACCACCGCCAGTGAGCAGTTCTTC
CDR3aa: CASSPSGTTASEQFF

abundance: NA
j_gene: TRBJ1-2
d_gene: NA
v_gene: TRBV2
CDR3nt: TGTGCCAGCAGTGGTGGGGATGTACCCGGGGCTAACTATGGCTACACCTTC
CDR3aa: CASSGGDVPGANYGYTF

abundance: NA
j_gene: TRBJ1-1
d_gene: NA
v_gene: TRBV7-4
CDR3nt: TGTGCCAGCAGCTTATCAATCAGGGCGGACACTGAAGCTTTCTTT
CDR3aa: CASSLSIRADTEAFF

abundance: many
j_gene: TRBJ1-2
d_gene: NA
v_gene: TRBV7-2
CDR3nt: TGTGCCAGCAGCCCATGGGACGGCCGTTCCTATGGCTACACCTTC
CDR3aa: CASSPWDGRSYGYTF

abundance: few
j_gene: TRBJ2-2
d_gene: NA
v_gene: TRBV10-2
CDR3nt: TGCGCCAGTCGTACGGGCACCGGGGAGCTGTTTTTT
CDR3aa: CASRTGTGELFF

abundance: NA
j_gene: TRBJ2-1
d_gene: NA
v_gene: TRBV29-1
CDR3nt: TGCAGCGTTCTTCCGTACAATGAGCAGTTCTTC
CDR3aa: CSVLPYNEQFF

abundance: many
j_gene: TRBJ2-7
d_gene: NA
v_gene: TRBV28
CDR3nt: TGTGCCAGCAGTTTAGGGGGGATCTCCTACGAGCAGTACTTC
CDR3aa: CASSLGGISYEQYF

abundance: NA
j_gene: TRBJ2-5
d_gene: NA
v_gene: TRBV4-3
CDR3nt: TGCGCCAGCAGCCAAGAACCTTCTACCGGGACATTACAAGAGACCCAGTACTTC
CDR3aa: CASSQEPSTGTLQETQYF